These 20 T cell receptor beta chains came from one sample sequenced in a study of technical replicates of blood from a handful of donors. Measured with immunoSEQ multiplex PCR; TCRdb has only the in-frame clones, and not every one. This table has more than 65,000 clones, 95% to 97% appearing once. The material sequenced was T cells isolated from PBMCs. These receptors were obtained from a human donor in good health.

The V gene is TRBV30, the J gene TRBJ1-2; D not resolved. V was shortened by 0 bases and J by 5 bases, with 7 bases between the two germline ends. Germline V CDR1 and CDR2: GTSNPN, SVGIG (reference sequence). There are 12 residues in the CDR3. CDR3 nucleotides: TGTGCCTGGAGTGTAACAGCATATGGCTACACCTTC. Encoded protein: CAWSVTAYGYTF.

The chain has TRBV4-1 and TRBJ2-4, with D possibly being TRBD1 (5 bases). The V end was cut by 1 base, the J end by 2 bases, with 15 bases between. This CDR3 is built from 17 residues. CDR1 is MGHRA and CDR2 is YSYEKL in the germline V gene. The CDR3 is CASSQGVVRGTKNIQYF. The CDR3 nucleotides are TGCGCCAGCAGCCAAGGAGTAGTAAGGGGAACCAAAAACATTCAGTACTTC.

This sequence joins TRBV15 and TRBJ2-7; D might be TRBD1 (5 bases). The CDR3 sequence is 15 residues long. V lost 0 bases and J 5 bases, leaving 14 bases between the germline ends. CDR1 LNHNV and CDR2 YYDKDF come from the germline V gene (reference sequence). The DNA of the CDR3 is TGTGCCACCAGCAGAGATAGGGGCAGGGCCCACGAGCAGTACTTC. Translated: CATSRDRGRAHEQYF. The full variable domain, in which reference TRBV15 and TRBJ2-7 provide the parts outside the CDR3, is DAMVIQNPRYQVTQFGKPVTLSCSQTLNHNVMYWYQQKSSQAPKLLFHYYDKDFNNEADTPDNFQSRRPNTSFCFLDIRSPGLGDTAMYLCATSRDRGRAHEQYFGPGTRLTVT.

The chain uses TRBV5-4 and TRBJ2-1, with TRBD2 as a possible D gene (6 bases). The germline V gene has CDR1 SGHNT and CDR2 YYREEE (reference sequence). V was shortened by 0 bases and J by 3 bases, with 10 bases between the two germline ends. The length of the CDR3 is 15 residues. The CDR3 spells CASSLDTSNYNEQFF. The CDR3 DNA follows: TGTGCCAGCAGCTTGGATACTAGCAACTACAATGAGCAGTTCTTC. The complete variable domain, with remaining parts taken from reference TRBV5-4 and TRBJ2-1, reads ETGVTQSPTHLIKTRGQQVTLRCSSQSGHNTVSWYQQALGQGPQFIFQYYREEENGRGNFPPRFSGLQFPNYSSELNVNALELDDSALYLCASSLDTSNYNEQFFGPGTRLTVL.

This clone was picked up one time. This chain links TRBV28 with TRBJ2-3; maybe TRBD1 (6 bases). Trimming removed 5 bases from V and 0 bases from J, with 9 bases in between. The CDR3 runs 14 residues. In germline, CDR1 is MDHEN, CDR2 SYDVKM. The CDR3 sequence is CASSGDNSTDTQYF. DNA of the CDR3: TGTGCCAGCAGTGGGGACAATAGCACAGATACGCAGTATTTT.

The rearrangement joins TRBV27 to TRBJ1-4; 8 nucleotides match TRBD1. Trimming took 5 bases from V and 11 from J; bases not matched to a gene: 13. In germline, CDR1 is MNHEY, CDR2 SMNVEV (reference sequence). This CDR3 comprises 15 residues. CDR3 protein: CASSPRTGTSMKLFF. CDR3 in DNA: TGTGCCAGCAGTCCACGGACAGGGACCTCGATGAAACTGTTTTTT.

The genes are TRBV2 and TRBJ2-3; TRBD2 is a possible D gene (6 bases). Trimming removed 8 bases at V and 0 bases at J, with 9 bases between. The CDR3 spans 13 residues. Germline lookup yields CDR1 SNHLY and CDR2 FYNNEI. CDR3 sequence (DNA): TGTGCCAGCTTAGCGGCTAGCACAGATACGCAGTATTTT. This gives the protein CASLAASTDTQYF.

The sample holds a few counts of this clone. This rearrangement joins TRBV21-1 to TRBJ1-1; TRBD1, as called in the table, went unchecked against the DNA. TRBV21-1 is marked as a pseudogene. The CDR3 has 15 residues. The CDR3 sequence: CASSLRDRGNTEAFF. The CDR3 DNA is TGTGCCAGCAGCCTACGGGACAGGGGAAACACTGAAGCTTTCTTT.

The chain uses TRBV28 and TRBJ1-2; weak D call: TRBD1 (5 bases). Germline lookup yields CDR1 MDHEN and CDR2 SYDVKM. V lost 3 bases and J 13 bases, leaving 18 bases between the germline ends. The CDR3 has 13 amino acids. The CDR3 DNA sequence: TGTGCCAGCAGTTTGGAACCCGAACCAGGGTCCACCTTC. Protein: CASSLEPEPGSTF.

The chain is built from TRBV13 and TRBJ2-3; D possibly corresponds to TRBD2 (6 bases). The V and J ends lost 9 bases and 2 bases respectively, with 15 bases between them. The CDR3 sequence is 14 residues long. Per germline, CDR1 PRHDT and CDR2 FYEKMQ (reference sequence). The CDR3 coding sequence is TGTGCCAGTTTTAGGGACTTTCCCACAGATACGCAGTATTTT. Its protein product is CASFRDFPTDTQYF. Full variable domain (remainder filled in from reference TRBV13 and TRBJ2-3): AAGVIQSPRHLIKEKRETATLKCYPIPRHDTVYWYQQGPGQDPQFLISFYEKMQSDKGSIPDRFSAQQFSDYHSELNMSSLELGDSALYFCASFRDFPTDTQYFGPGTRLTVL.

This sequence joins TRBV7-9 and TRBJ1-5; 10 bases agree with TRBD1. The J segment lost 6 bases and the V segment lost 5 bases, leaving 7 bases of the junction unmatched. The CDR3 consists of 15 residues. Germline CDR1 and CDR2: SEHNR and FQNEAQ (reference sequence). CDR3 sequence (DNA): TGTGCCAGCAGCGTGGGACAGGGGAGGCGTCAGCCCCAGCATTTT. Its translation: CASSVGQGRRQPQHF. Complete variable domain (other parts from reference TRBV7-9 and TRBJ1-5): DTGVSQNPRHKITKRGQNVTFRCDPISEHNRLYWYRQTLGQGPEFLTYFQNEAQLEKSRLLSDRFSAERPKGSFSTLEIQRTEQGDSAMYLCASSVGQGRRQPQHFGDGTRLSIL.

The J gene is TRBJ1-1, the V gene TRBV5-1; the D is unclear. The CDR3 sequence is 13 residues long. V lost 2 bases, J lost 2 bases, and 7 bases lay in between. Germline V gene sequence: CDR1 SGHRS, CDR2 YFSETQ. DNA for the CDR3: TGCGCCAGCAGCTTTACAGCTAACACTGAAGCTTTCTTT. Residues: CASSFTANTEAFF.

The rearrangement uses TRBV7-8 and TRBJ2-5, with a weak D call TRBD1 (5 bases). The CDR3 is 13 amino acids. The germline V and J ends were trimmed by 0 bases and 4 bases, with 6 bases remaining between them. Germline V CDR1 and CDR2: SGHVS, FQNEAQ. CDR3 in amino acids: CASSLARGETQYF. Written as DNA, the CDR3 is TGTGCCAGCAGCTTAGCTAGGGGAGAGACCCAGTACTTC.

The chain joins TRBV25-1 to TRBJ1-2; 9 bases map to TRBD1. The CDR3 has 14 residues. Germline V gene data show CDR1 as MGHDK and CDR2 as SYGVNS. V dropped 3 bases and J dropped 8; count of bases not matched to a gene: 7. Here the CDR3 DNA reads TGTGCCAGCAGTGAGGGGACAGGGATAACAGGCTACACCTTC. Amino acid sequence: CASSEGTGITGYTF.

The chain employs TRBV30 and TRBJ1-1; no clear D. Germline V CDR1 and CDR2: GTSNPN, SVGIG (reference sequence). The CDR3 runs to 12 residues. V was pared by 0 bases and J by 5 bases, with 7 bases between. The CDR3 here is CAWSVSRTEAFF. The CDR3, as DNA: TGTGCCTGGAGTGTGAGCAGGACTGAAGCTTTCTTT.

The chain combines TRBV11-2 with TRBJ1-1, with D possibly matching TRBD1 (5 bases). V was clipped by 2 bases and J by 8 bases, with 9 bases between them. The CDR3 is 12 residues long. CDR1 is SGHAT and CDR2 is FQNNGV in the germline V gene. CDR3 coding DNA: TGTGCCAGCAGCTTAACGTCAGGGGAAGCTTTCTTT. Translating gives CASSLTSGEAFF.

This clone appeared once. CDR3 nucleotide sequence: TGCAGCGTTCCAACCCTCGACAGATCCTACAATGAGCAGTTCTTC. Amino acid sequence: CSVPTLDRSYNEQFF. The chain links TRBV29-1 to TRBJ2-1; TRBD1 is a possible D gene (5 bases). CDR1 is SQVTM, CDR2 ANQGSEA, per germline. V lost 5 bases, J lost 1 base, and 15 bases lay in between. This CDR3 spans 15 amino acids.

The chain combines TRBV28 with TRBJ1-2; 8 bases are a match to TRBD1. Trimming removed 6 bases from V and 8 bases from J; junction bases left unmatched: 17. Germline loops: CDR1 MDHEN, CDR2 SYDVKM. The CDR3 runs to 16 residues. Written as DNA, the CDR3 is TGTGCCAGCAGGCCGGACAGGGTAAGGGTGGGCTTCGGCTACACCTTC. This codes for CASRPDRVRVGFGYTF.

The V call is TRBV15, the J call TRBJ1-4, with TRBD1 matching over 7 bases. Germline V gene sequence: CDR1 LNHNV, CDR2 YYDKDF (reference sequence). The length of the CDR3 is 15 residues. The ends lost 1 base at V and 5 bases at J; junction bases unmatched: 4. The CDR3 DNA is TGTGCCACCAGCAGAGCGGACAGGCTGAATGAAAAACTGTTTTTT. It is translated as CATSRADRLNEKLFF.

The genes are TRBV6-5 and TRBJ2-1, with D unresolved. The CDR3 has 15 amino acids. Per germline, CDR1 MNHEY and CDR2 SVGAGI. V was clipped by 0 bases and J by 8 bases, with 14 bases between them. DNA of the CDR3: TGTGCCAGCAGTTACTCGAATTTATCAGGCGATGAGCAGTTCTTC. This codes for CASSYSNLSGDEQFF.